This TCR beta chain was sequenced for a study of technical replicates of blood from a handful of donors. TCRdb's table, derived via immunoSEQ multiplex PCR, lists solely in-frame clones and lacks some. In the table there are tens of thousands of clones, 91% of which are singletons. Material for sequencing was T cells isolated from PBMCs. This receptor was obtained from a human donor in good health. Some clones in this sample may be carry-over from other donors' samples.

Written as DNA, the CDR3 is TGTGCCAGCACCGTAGCGGGAGAAGCCGAGCAGTACTTC. Its protein is CASTVAGEAEQYF. The rearrangement links TRBV27 to TRBJ2-7; TRBD2 matches 9 bases. Germline V gives CDR1 MNHEY, CDR2 SMNVEV (reference sequence). The CDR3 is 13 amino acids. With V trimmed by 7 bases and J by 6 bases, 7 bases remained unmatched.